Below, 21 T cell receptor beta chains from the same sample are listed, as sequenced in a study of blood T cells in healthy people across ages. Primers used in a second PCR of about 6 to 11 cycles were a sample-barcoded 5' primer and a J-beta primer mix. TCRdb redid the calling of the 5' RACE reads with MiXCR, one entry per CDR3 protein. The sample consists of hundreds of thousands of distinct CDR3 sequences, roughly 29% of them appearing once. Sequenced: blood. The receptors were sampled from a woman aged 65 to 85 in good health.

This CDR3 reads CASSQELPGLAVGSEQFF. Here the CDR3 DNA reads TGCGCCAGCAGCCAAGAATTGCCCGGACTAGCGGTGGGCAGTGAGCAGTTCTTC. This chain links TRBV4-3 with TRBJ2-1; 10 bases match TRBD2. This CDR3 is built from 18 residues. The V segment lost 0 bases and the J segment 9 bases; nucleotides outside the gene matches: 14. Per germline, CDR1 LGHNA and CDR2 YSLEER.

The rearrangement uses TRBV28 and TRBJ1-6, with a weak D call TRBD1 (5 bases). The V and J ends lost 6 bases and 6 bases respectively, with 12 bases between them. The CDR3 has 14 amino acids. Per germline, CDR1 MDHEN and CDR2 SYDVKM. The CDR3 DNA follows: TGTGCCAGCAGATGGGACGGATCTAATTCACCCCTCCACTTT. Amino acids: CASRWDGSNSPLHF.

V and J are TRBV6-2 or TRBV6-3 and TRBJ2-3, with D uncertain. V was clipped by 6 bases and J by 2 bases, with 6 bases between them. Per germline, CDR1 MNHEY and CDR2 SVGEGT. The CDR3 has 12 amino acids. DNA for the CDR3: TGTGCCAGCAGATTGGACACAGATACGCAGTATTTT. Amino acids: CASRLDTDTQYF.

This clonotype was detected only a few times. This chain connects TRBV5-1 to TRBJ1-1; 9 bases agree with TRBD1. Germline V gene sequence: CDR1 SGHRS, CDR2 YFSETQ. The junction had 15 bases not matched to a gene; V was cut back by 4 bases and J by 8 bases. The CDR3 has 16 residues. The CDR3 reads CASSRGQGNWAQEAFF. CDR3 coding DNA: TGCGCCAGCAGCCGGGGACAGGGCAACTGGGCGCAAGAAGCTTTCTTT.

This clonotype was seen more than once but under ten times. The chain carries TRBV7-2 and TRBJ2-2; 7 bases map to TRBD2. The CDR3 has 14 amino acids. The junction had 3 bases not matched to a gene; V was cut back by 1 base and J by 7 bases. Germline V gives CDR1 SGHTA, CDR2 FQGNSA. CDR3 nucleotides: TGTGCCAGCAGCTTAGGTTGGGGGGGCGGGGAGCTGTTTTTT. Translated, it gives CASSLGWGGGELFF.

This clonotype was found a few times. V is TRBV4-2 and J is TRBJ2-5; D could derive from TRBD1 or TRBD2 (5 bases each). Gene TRBJ2-1 matches the end of the DNA better, so the J call may be wrong. Germline V gives CDR1 LGHNA, CDR2 YNFKEQ. This CDR3 region has 13 residues. CDR3 in amino acids: CASSLGTPSEQFF. The DNA of the CDR3 is TGTGCCAGCAGCCTAGGGACCCCAAGCGAGCAGTTCTTC.

In this sample, this clonotype turned up a few times. A junction boundary mismatches the germline segment, possibly from a read error. The chain links TRBV18 to TRBJ2-5, with 8 nucleotides matching TRBD1. The CDR3 spans 14 residues. Germline V gives CDR1 KGHSH, CDR2 LQKENI. The CDR3 nucleotides read TGTGCCAGCTCACCCAGACAGGGGCGAGAGGCCCAGTACTTC. Protein product: CASSPRQGREAQYF.

This clonotype was counted at least ten times. The chain uses TRBV28 and TRBJ2-1; the match to TRBD2 covers 12 bases. With 3 bases clipped from V and 3 bases from J, the junction kept 6 bases outside the gene matches. Germline CDR1 MDHEN, CDR2 SYDVKM. CDR3 length: 17 amino acids. CDR3 bases: TGTGCCAGCAGTTTGTATCGACTAGCGGGAGTCTACAATGAGCAGTTCTTC. It specifies CASSLYRLAGVYNEQFF.

The chain recombines TRBV7-8 with TRBJ2-3; D remains ambiguous. The ends were cut back, 2 bases at V and 6 bases at J, with 9 bases in the middle. Germline CDR1 SGHVS, CDR2 FQNEAQ. This CDR3 is built from 13 residues. CDR3 in DNA: TGTGCCAGCAGCTTAAAGGAGTTGGATACGCAGTATTTT. Amino acids: CASSLKELDTQYF.

This clonotype was picked up many times. The gene calls are TRBV6-2 or TRBV6-3 and TRBJ1-1; possible D gene TRBD1, 5 bases. Between the trimmed V and J ends, which lost 5 bases and 1 base, there was a span of 14 bases. The CDR3 totals 15 residues. Germline CDR1 reads MNHEY; CDR2 reads SVGEGT. CDR3 DNA sequence: TGTGCCAGCAGTGATCCGGGACGTCCGAACACTGAAGCTTTCTTT. Residues: CASSDPGRPNTEAFF.

The chain has TRBV5-1 and TRBJ1-1, with D maybe TRBD1 (5 bases). V lost 0 bases and J lost 2, with 11 bases in between. The CDR3 has 15 amino acids. From germline, CDR1 is SGHRS and CDR2 YFSETQ. This CDR3 is CASSLGRGFNTEAFF. CDR3 nucleotide sequence: TGCGCCAGCAGCTTGGGACGGGGGTTCAACACTGAAGCTTTCTTT.

This clonotype has ten or more counts. The chain employs TRBV9 and TRBJ2-7, with 11 bases matching TRBD2. Germline CDR1 is SGDLS and CDR2 is YYNGEE. The V gene end was trimmed by 3 bases and the J gene end by 3 bases; junction bases not matched to a gene: 8. This CDR3 has 16 amino acids. This CDR3 is CASSEGSGRAGYEQYF. The CDR3 coding sequence is TGTGCCAGCAGCGAGGGTAGCGGGAGGGCCGGCTACGAGCAGTACTTC.

The chain recombines TRBV7-9 with TRBJ1-1; TRBD1 might be the D (5 bases). CDR3 length: 15 amino acids. Germline CDR1 is SEHNR and CDR2 is FQNEAQ (reference sequence). Trimming pared 5 bases from V and 4 bases from J, leaving 17 bases between. CDR3 nucleotide sequence: TGTGCCAGCAGCCTCAGAGACGTGGGGCGCACTGAAGCTTTCTTT. It is translated as CASSLRDVGRTEAFF.

The chain is built from TRBV28 and TRBJ1-2, with D maybe TRBD1 (6 bases). V shed 11 bases and J shed 5 bases, with 27 bases lying between them. The CDR3 length is 16 residues. CDR1 and CDR2 (germline): MDHEN, SYDVKM. The CDR3 DNA is TGTGCCTCCCAGACCCTGCTTCGGGGGGCGGTATATGGCTACACCTTC. Translating gives CASQTLLRGAVYGYTF.

V usage is TRBV10-3 and J usage is TRBJ2-7; 7 bases are shared with TRBD2. CDR3 length: 16 amino acids. CDR1 is ENHRY, CDR2 SYGVKD, per germline. V dropped 2 bases and J dropped 0; count of bases not matched to a gene: 7. CDR3 protein: CAISEPSGGASYEQYF. CDR3 DNA: TGTGCCATCAGTGAGCCTAGCGGCGGGGCCTCCTACGAGCAGTACTTC.

The chain carries TRBV28 and TRBJ2-6; no clear D. There are 15 residues in the CDR3. Per the germline V gene, CDR1 is MDHEN and CDR2 is SYDVKM. Trimming cost V 0 bases and J 2 bases, with 5 bases left between them. CDR3 DNA: TGTGCCAGCAGTTTATGGACGGCTGGGGCCAACGTCCTGACTTTC. Translated: CASSLWTAGANVLTF.

The rearrangement links TRBV20-1 to TRBJ1-4; D may be TRBD1 (5 bases). Germline CDR1 and CDR2: DFQATT and SNEGSKA (reference sequence). Between the trimmed V and J ends, which lost 5 bases and 3 bases, there was a span of 16 bases. The CDR3 loop spans 15 amino acids. The CDR3 region is CSAHPGVGANEKLFF. The DNA of the CDR3 is TGCAGTGCTCACCCTGGGGTAGGGGCTAATGAAAAACTGTTTTTT.

The rearrangement links TRBV29-1 to TRBJ2-1; D gene ambiguous. The J call could be wrong; TRBJ2-7 is a better fit for the DNA end. This CDR3 is built from 12 residues. Germline CDR1 is SQVTM and CDR2 is ANQGSEA. In DNA form, the CDR3 reads TGCAGCGTTGAAGAGGGAAACTACGAGCAGTACTTC. Amino acid sequence: CSVEEGNYEQYF.

The rearrangement joins TRBV10-3 to TRBJ2-5, with 8 bases that match TRBD2. Trimming removed 3 bases from V and 1 base from J; junction bases left unmatched: 7. CDR3 size: 16 residues. Germline CDR1 is ENHRY and CDR2 is SYGVKD. The CDR3: CAISETLAGSQETQYF. In DNA form, the CDR3 reads TGTGCCATCAGTGAAACTCTAGCGGGTTCCCAAGAGACCCAGTACTTC.

The chain combines TRBV3-1 with TRBJ1-2; 7 nucleotides agree with TRBD1. CDR3 size: 14 residues. The germline CDR1 and CDR2 sequences are LGHDT and YNNKEL (reference sequence). V was clipped by 2 bases and J by 5 bases; unmatched bases: 5. The CDR3 loop is CASSQLDRVYGYTF. In DNA form, the CDR3 reads TGTGCCAGCAGCCAATTAGACAGGGTGTATGGCTACACCTTC.

The genes are TRBV5-1 and TRBJ2-3; possibly TRBD1 for D (6 bases). The germline CDR1 and CDR2 sequences are SGHRS and YFSETQ. Trimming stripped 4 bases from V and 4 bases from J, with 13 bases between. The CDR3 has 14 amino acids. CDR3 nucleotides: TGCGCCAGCAGCGATCAGGGGCGGCCAGATACGCAGTATTTT. Encoded protein: CASSDQGRPDTQYF.